A selection of T cell receptor beta chains follows, all from one sample in a study of blood T cell repertoires in COVID-19. Libraries were prepared by immunoSEQ multiplex PCR; TCRdb keeps only in-frame clonotypes and omits some of them. Here the sample spans 45,000 or so clones, 86% being singletons. The specimen sequenced was peripheral blood. Receptors were obtained from a human donor in a cohort sampled during active COVID-19. CDR3s include the opening cysteine and the closing phenylalanine or tryptophan. D genes are given only for firm matches. Clone sizes are given selectively: once, few, many, or a class where the clone is expanded.

J gene,D gene,CDR3 length,V gene,clone size,CDR3 DNA,CDR3 protein
TRBJ2-7,TRBD2,15,TRBV18,-,TGTGCCAGCTCACCACCGGGACTAGGGCCCTACGAGCAGTACTTC,CASSPPGLGPYEQYF
TRBJ2-7,-,15,TRBV5-6,-,TGTGCCAGCAGCTGGCGGGGTCTTACAAGTTACGAGCAGTACTTC,CASSWRGLTSYEQYF
TRBJ2-7,-,14,TRBV10-3,-,TGTGCCATCAGACAGGACAGTGACCGCTACGAGCAGTACTTC,CAIRQDSDRYEQYF
TRBJ2-2,TRBD2,16,TRBV2,-,TGTGCCAGCAGTTGGACTAGCGGGGGGGCCACCGGGGAGCTGTTTTTT,CASSWTSGGATGELFF
TRBJ2-2,TRBD1,15,TRBV6-5,-,TGTGCCAGCAGACCCGCGGACAGGGGAGGCGGGGAGCTGTTTTTT,CASRPADRGGGELFF
TRBJ2-1,-,15,TRBV13,once,TGTGCCAGCAGCCTGCGCCCCAGTCCGCGGGTTGAGCAGTTCTTC,CASSLRPSPRVEQFF
TRBJ2-5,TRBD1,15,TRBV28,few,TGTGCCAGCAGTTCGCTCCGGACAGGCCTGGAGACCCAGTACTTC,CASSSLRTGLETQYF
TRBJ1-2,-,13,TRBV6-5,-,TGTGCCAGCAGTTACTCCGGGTCCTATGGCTACACCTTC,CASSYSGSYGYTF
TRBJ1-5,TRBD1,15,TRBV30,-,TGTGCCTGGAGTGGCCTCACAGGGGGCCATCAGCCCCAGCATTTT,CAWSGLTGGHQPQHF
TRBJ1-2,TRBD1,17,TRBV5-3,-,TGTGCCAGAAGCTTTTTTATCGCGGGACAGGCCCTCTATGGCTACACCTTC,CARSFFIAGQALYGYTF
TRBJ1-2,TRBD1,23,TRBV2,-,TGTGCCAGCAGTGACTCGAGGGATTTCACGCCGGGACAGGAAGGGGTGGAATACTATGGCTACACCTTC,CASSDSRDFTPGQEGVEYYGYTF
TRBJ1-2,-,12,TRBV7-9,-,TGTGCCAGCAGCTCCTCGTTGTATGGCTACACCTTC,CASSSSLYGYTF
TRBJ1-5,-,11,TRBV20-1,few,TGCAGTGCTAGATTACAGGGCTTCCAGCATTTT,CSARLQGFQHF
TRBJ1-1,-,16,TRBV7-8,-,TGTGCCAGCAGCTTATCAGCACTCGGGGGGAACACTGAAGCTTTCTTT,CASSLSALGGNTEAFF
TRBJ1-1,TRBD1,15,TRBV7-8,-,TGTGCCAGCAGCTCGGGACAGGTGAAATCGACTGAAGCTTTCTTT,CASSSGQVKSTEAFF
TRBJ2-3,-,12,TRBV5-1,-,TGCGCCAGCAGCGAACGACAGGCGGCGCAGTATTTT,CASSERQAAQYF
TRBJ1-2,-,14,TRBV4-1,-,TGCGCCAGCAGCCAAGATCCGCGGAGGTATGGCTACACCTTC,CASSQDPRRYGYTF
TRBJ2-1,-,15,TRBV7-3,-,TGTGCCAGCAGCTTGTCGGGGAGGAATTACAATGAGCAGTTCTTC,CASSLSGRNYNEQFF
TRBJ2-7,TRBD1,13,TRBV19,-,TGTGCCAGTAGTAAGGGACAGGGGGGCGAGCAGTACTTC,CASSKGQGGEQYF
TRBJ2-5,-,13,TRBV30,-,TGTGCCTGGAGTGTATCAGGGTTGGGGACCCAGTACTTC,CAWSVSGLGTQYF
TRBJ1-1,TRBD1,15,TRBV4-1,once,TGCGCCAGCAGCCAAGACAGGGGGCTGGGCACTGAAGCTTTCTTT,CASSQDRGLGTEAFF
TRBJ2-7,-,12,TRBV18,-,TGTGCCAGCTCCATTGACAGCTACGAGCAGTACTTC,CASSIDSYEQYF
TRBJ2-1,-,16,TRBV12-5,-,TGTGCTAGTGGTTTGGTACTGGGGCAGGGTGGCAATGAGCAGTTCTTC,CASGLVLGQGGNEQFF
TRBJ2-2,TRBD1,16,TRBV24-1,few,TGTGCCACCAGTGACTCCCGGGACAGCTACACCGGGGAGCTGTTTTTT,CATSDSRDSYTGELFF
TRBJ2-1,TRBD1,13,TRBV12-3/TRBV12-4,few,TGTGCCAGCAGAGAAACAGGGGTCAATGAGCAGTTCTTC,CASRETGVNEQFF
TRBJ2-3,-,16,TRBV6-4,-,TGTGCCAGCACCGAAGGCGGGGGCGCTAGCACAGATACGCAGTATTTT,CASTEGGGASTDTQYF
TRBJ2-3,-,14,TRBV7-2,once,TGTGCCAGCAGCCTACTTCCAGGGGCGGATACGCAGTATTTT,CASSLLPGADTQYF
TRBJ1-6,TRBD1,15,TRBV4-3,-,TGCGCCAGCAGCCAATCGACAGGGATGGGTTCACCCCTCCACTTT,CASSQSTGMGSPLHF
TRBJ1-2,-,15,TRBV5-6,-,TGTGCCAGCAGCTTGTCGGGGAGTCCTAACTATGGCTACACCTTC,CASSLSGSPNYGYTF
TRBJ2-3,-,11,TRBV7-2,-,TGTGCCAGCAGCCAAACGGGTACGCAGTATTTT,CASSQTGTQYF
TRBJ1-5,-,14,TRBV2,once,TGTGCCAGCAGTGACCAGGGTAGAGATCAGCCCCAGCATTTT,CASSDQGRDQPQHF
TRBJ2-2,TRBD1,15,TRBV9,-,TGTGCCAGCAAGGAGACAGGGTCTAACACCGGGGAGCTGTTTTTT,CASKETGSNTGELFF
TRBJ1-3,-,15,TRBV7-2,-,TGTGCCAGCAGCGCCAGTCGGGGGGCTGGAAACACCATATATTTT,CASSASRGAGNTIYF
TRBJ1-1,TRBD1,15,TRBV14,-,TGTGCCAGCAGCCACGCCGGGACAGGGAATTCTGAAGCTTTCTTT,CASSHAGTGNSEAFF
TRBJ2-7,TRBD2,17,TRBV6-2/TRBV6-3,-,TGTGCCAGCAGTCCCCCCTCGCGGGGGGGCCCCCGCTACGAGCAGTACTTC,CASSPPSRGGPRYEQYF
TRBJ1-6,-,13,TRBV2,few,TGTGCCAGCTCGGGGACATATGGGGATTCCCTCCACTTT,CASSGTYGDSLHF
TRBJ2-3,-,11,TRBV18,-,TGTGCCAGCTCACTAGAAGATACGCAGTATTTT,CASSLEDTQYF
TRBJ1-5,-,11,TRBV6-5,-,TGTGCCAGTACAGGGTACGAGTCCCAGCATTTT,CASTGYESQHF
TRBJ1-1,-,14,TRBV6-2/TRBV6-3,-,TGTGCCAGCAGCCAGCGGACGGGGAACACTGAAGCTTTCTTT,CASSQRTGNTEAFF